The 2 T cell receptor beta chains below were found in one sample sequenced in a study of CD8 T cells in ankylosing spondylitis. Broader study findings: The study identified a TCR beta motif of several highly homologous variants that appeared characteristic of ankylosing spondylitis blood.

These receptors lack a known antigen. A single record per CDR3 protein comes from TCRdb applying MiXCR to the 5' RACE reads. The table shows about 220,000 distinct CDR3 sequences, with 5.5% to 7.5% occurring only once. Material: blood, either unsorted or a sorted T cell fraction (not recorded which). The receptors stem from a male donor with ankylosing spondylitis.

This clonotype appeared a few times. The chain uses TRBV4-2 and TRBJ2-7, with 10 bases fitting TRBD2. The germline V gene encodes CDR1 LGHNA and CDR2 YNFKEQ. CDR3 size: 18 residues. Trimming removed 0 bases from V and 6 bases from J; junction bases left unmatched: 14. CDR3 in amino acids: CASSQDIGSGRALSEQYF. CDR3 DNA: TGTGCCAGCAGCCAAGATATTGGAAGCGGGAGGGCCCTCTCCGAGCAGTACTTC.

This clonotype was recorded at least ten times. V usage is TRBV10-3 and J usage is TRBJ2-3; no reliable D call. Per the germline V gene, CDR1 is ENHRY and CDR2 is SYGVKD. The CDR3 is 13 amino acids. The V gene lost 3 bases and the J gene lost 5 bases, with 9 bases spanning the gap. CDR3 residues: CAISEPLVDTQYF. The CDR3 DNA sequence: TGTGCCATCAGTGAACCGTTAGTAGATACGCAGTATTTT.